In this sample, the clone carrying this T cell receptor beta chain turned up a few times. One entry per CDR3 protein results from TCRdb running MiXCR on the 5' RACE reads. The profile shows about 890,000 distinct CDR3 sequences, more than 9% of them singletons. CDR1 is ENHRY and CDR2 is SYGVKD in the germline V gene. Trimming shortened V by 5 bases and J by 5 bases, and 12 bases separated the two germline ends. The CDR3 has 13 amino acids. The entry originates in a study of identical twins. Another study also made use of these data, one on yellow fever vaccine responses in identical twins.

The material sequenced was PBMCs. The TCR was taken from a woman younger than 35 in good health. The chain has TRBV10-3 and TRBJ1-2, with no clear D. The CDR3 region has the DNA TGTGCCATCAGTCCACCGGACGGGTATGGCTACACCTTC. It translates to CAISPPDGYGYTF.